This TCR beta chain was sequenced during a study of CD8 T cells in ankylosing spondylitis. The study, taken as a whole, reports: Blood of patients with ankylosing spondylitis appeared to be characterized by a TCR beta motif of roughly eight highly homologous variants. Reactive arthritis synovial fluid and blood previously showed some of these motif variants. The authors reported significant enrichment of disease-linked clones in matched ankylosing spondylitis synovial fluid. With a CD8+ phenotype, disease-linked clones were relatively rare in peripheral blood.

Germline V gene data show CDR1 as DFQATT and CDR2 as SNEGSKA (reference sequence). This CDR3 contains 14 residues. The J segment lost 4 bases and the V segment lost 5 bases, leaving 9 bases of the junction unmatched. A few counts support this clonotype. Antigen specificity is unknown. Scientists made TCR beta libraries using quantitative 5'-RACE with molecular barcodes. TCRdb re-called the 5' RACE reads with MiXCR, one entry per CDR3 protein. This repertoire shows 400,000 or so distinct CDR3 sequences, approximately 26% found once; its top ten account for roughly 1%. The sequence was obtained from a male donor with ankylosing spondylitis. This chain links TRBV20-1 with TRBJ2-3; TRBD2 aligns across 7 bases. Sequences were obtained from blood, either unsorted or a sorted T cell fraction (not recorded which). The DNA for the CDR3 is TGCAGTGCTCATTCCCCGCGGGAGCCAGATACGCAGTATTTT. This sequence encodes CSAHSPREPDTQYF.